These T cell receptor beta chains were read from a single sample in a study of blood T cell repertoires in COVID-19. Sequenced by immunoSEQ multiplex PCR; TCRdb stores in-frame clones only, minus some. The sample shows 200,000 to 300,000 clones, 85% of them seen only once. Sequenced input: peripheral blood. The receptor source for this set is a woman aged 55-70 years with active or convalescent COVID-19. Each CDR3 is given with its conserved first and last residue. D genes are given only for firm matches. Not every row has a clone size; where given, it reads once, few, many or a size class.

>TRBV5-4|TRBD2|TRBJ2-3|.
CASSSGLAGGTDTQYF
TGTGCCAGCAGCTCAGGACTAGCGGGAGGGACAGATACGCAGTATTTT
>TRBV20-1|TRBD2|TRBJ2-5|.
CSASYGTSGVQETQYF
TGCAGTGCTAGTTACGGGACTAGCGGCGTTCAAGAGACCCAGTACTTC
>TRBV6-2/TRBV6-3|.|TRBJ2-5|.
CASSFEVETQYF
TGTGCCAGCAGTTTTGAGGTGGAGACCCAGTACTTC
>TRBV15|.|TRBJ1-1|.
CATSRDRGLGEAFF
TGTGCCACCAGCAGAGATCGGGGTTTGGGTGAAGCTTTCTTT
>TRBV20-1|.|TRBJ1-2|.
CSASGRLSGTRGYTF
TGCAGTGCTAGTGGGCGGCTATCCGGGACTCGTGGCTACACCTTC
>TRBV7-8|TRBD1|TRBJ2-5|few
CASARDRGRGGTQYF
TGTGCCAGCGCCCGGGACAGGGGGCGCGGAGGGACCCAGTACTTC
>TRBV6-5|.|TRBJ2-1|.
CASSYSEYNEQFF
TGTGCCAGCAGTTACAGCGAGTACAATGAGCAGTTCTTC
>TRBV3-1/TRBV3-2|.|TRBJ2-5|once
CASSHGQTQYF
TGTGCCAGCAGCCACGGTCAGACCCAGTACTTC
>TRBV15|.|TRBJ1-1|.
CATSRDRSNTEAFF
TGTGCCACCAGCAGAGATCGGAGCAACACTGAAGCTTTCTTT
>TRBV9|.|TRBJ2-6|.
CASSPPRYSGANVLTF
TGTGCCAGCAGCCCCCCTCGTTACTCTGGGGCCAACGTCCTGACTTTC
>TRBV3-1/TRBV3-2|TRBD1|TRBJ1-2|.
CASSRDRGYGYTF
TGTGCCAGCAGCCGGGACAGGGGGTATGGCTACACCTTC
>TRBV6-5|.|TRBJ1-1|once
CASSLAGAQTEAFF
TGTGCCAGCAGCCTAGCGGGTGCACAGACTGAAGCTTTCTTT
>TRBV19|TRBD1|TRBJ2-7|.
CASSDRGLTYEQYF
TGTGCCAGTAGTGACAGGGGCCTAACCTACGAGCAGTACTTC
>TRBV28|.|TRBJ2-2|once
CASSLSRGDTGELFF
TGTGCCAGCAGTTTAAGCCGGGGTGACACCGGGGAGCTGTTTTTT
>TRBV30|TRBD2|TRBJ2-1|.
CAWGTSGSGDEQFF
TGTGCCTGGGGGACTAGCGGGAGTGGGGATGAGCAGTTCTTC
>TRBV30|TRBD2|TRBJ2-1|.
CAWSSLAGGYNEQFF
TGTGCCTGGAGTTCCCTAGCGGGAGGGTACAATGAGCAGTTCTTC
>TRBV5-8|TRBD2|TRBJ2-7|.
CASSLLGTSGSWQYF
TGTGCCAGCAGCTTGCTGGGGACTAGCGGGAGCTGGCAGTACTTC
>TRBV6-2/TRBV6-3|.|TRBJ2-3|.
CASSYYPIRPAPKASTDTQYF
TGTGCCAGCAGTTACTATCCAATTCGGCCAGCGCCCAAAGCTAGCACAGATACGCAGTATTTT
>TRBV11-3|TRBD1|TRBJ1-1|.
CASSLVPHRGLTEAFF
TGTGCCAGCAGCTTAGTGCCCCACAGGGGGCTCACTGAAGCTTTCTTT
>TRBV12-5|TRBD1|TRBJ1-3|.
CASATDRGGLDTIYF
TGTGCTAGTGCTACTGACAGGGGAGGCTTGGACACCATATATTTT
>TRBV7-8|.|TRBJ2-2|.
CASRRYPGLRDTGELFF
TGTGCCAGCAGACGCTATCCGGGACTCAGAGACACCGGGGAGCTGTTTTTT
>TRBV19|.|TRBJ1-1|.
CASSTQALEGTEAFF
TGTGCCAGTTCAACCCAGGCCTTGGAGGGGACTGAAGCTTTCTTT
>TRBV18|TRBD1|TRBJ2-1|.
CASSLQMRQGDNEQFF
TGTGCCAGCTCACTTCAAATGCGACAGGGAGACAATGAGCAGTTCTTC
>TRBV5-1|.|TRBJ2-3|.
CASSLLEGHATDTQYF
TGCGCCAGCAGCCTGCTTGAGGGCCACGCCACAGATACGCAGTATTTT
>TRBV24-1|.|TRBJ2-6|.
CATSEAGLGANVLTF
TGTGCCACCAGCGAAGCAGGGCTTGGGGCCAACGTCCTGACTTTC
>TRBV10-3|TRBD1|TRBJ2-7|.
CAIRKGAPNYEQYF
TGTGCCATCAGAAAGGGGGCGCCTAATTACGAGCAGTACTTC
>TRBV5-4|TRBD1|TRBJ1-1|.
CASSENRGLTEAFF
TGTGCCAGCAGCGAAAACAGGGGGCTCACTGAAGCTTTCTTT
>TRBV11-3|.|TRBJ2-1|.
CASSRTTIIYNEQFF
TGTGCCAGCAGCCGGACTACCATAATCTACAATGAGCAGTTCTTC
>TRBV7-9|.|TRBJ2-7|.
CASTGSYEQYF
TGTGCCAGCACTGGCAGCTACGAGCAGTACTTC